This TCR beta chain was documented in a study of control samples from healthy donors and cancer patients. Libraries were prepared by immunoSEQ multiplex PCR; TCRdb keeps only in-frame clonotypes and omits some of them. The sample shows approximately 80,000 clones, 75% to 95% of them seen only once. CDR3 size: 17 residues. V gave up 6 bases and J gave up 0 bases; unmatched junction bases: 14. Germline loops: CDR1 MDHEN, CDR2 SYDVKM. The source is a man between 25 and 39 years old in good health. The chain has TRBV28 and TRBJ2-7; 7 positions match TRBD2. Sequenced: blood. The CDR3 sequence is CASSRVGGSFSSYEQYF. CDR3 nucleotides: TGTGCCAGCAGCAGAGTGGGAGGGTCCTTTAGCTCCTACGAGCAGTACTTC.